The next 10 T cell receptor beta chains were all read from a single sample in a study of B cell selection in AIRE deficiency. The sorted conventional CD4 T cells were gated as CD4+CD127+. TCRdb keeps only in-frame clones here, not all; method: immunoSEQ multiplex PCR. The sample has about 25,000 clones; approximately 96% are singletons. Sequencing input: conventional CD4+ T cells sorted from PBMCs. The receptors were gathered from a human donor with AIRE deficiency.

CDR3 sequence: CASSTLGTQNTGELFF. In DNA, the CDR3 is TGTGCCAGTAGTACCTTAGGGACACAGAACACCGGGGAGCTGTTTTTT. This rearrangement joins TRBV19 to TRBJ2-2, with D maybe TRBD1 (6 bases). This CDR3 spans 16 amino acids. CDR1 is LNHDA, CDR2 SQIVND, per germline (reference sequence). V shed 4 bases and J shed 1 base, with 13 bases lying between them.

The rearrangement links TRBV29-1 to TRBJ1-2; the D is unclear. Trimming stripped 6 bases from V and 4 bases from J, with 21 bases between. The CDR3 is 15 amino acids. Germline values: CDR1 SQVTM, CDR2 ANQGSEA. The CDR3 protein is CSVKQTVGTGYGYTF. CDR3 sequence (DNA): TGCAGCGTCAAACAGACGGTGGGCACGGGCTATGGCTACACCTTC.

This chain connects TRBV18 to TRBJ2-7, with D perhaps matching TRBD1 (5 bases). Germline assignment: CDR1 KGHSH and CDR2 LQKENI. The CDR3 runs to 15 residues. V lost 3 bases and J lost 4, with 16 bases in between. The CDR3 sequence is CASSPQGYREYEQYF. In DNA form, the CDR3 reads TGTGCCAGCTCACCCCAGGGCTATCGTGAGTACGAGCAGTACTTC.

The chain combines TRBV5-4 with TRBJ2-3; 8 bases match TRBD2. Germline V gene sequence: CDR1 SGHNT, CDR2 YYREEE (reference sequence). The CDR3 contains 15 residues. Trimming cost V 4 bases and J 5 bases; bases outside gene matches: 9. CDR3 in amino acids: CASSPVSAGEDTQYF. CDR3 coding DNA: TGTGCCAGCAGCCCTGTTTCAGCGGGAGAAGATACGCAGTATTTT.

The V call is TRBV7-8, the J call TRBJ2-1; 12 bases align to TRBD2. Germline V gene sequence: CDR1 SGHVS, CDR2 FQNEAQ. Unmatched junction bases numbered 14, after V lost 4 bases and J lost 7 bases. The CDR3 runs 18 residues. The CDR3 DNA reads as TGTGCCAGCAGCTCCGTCCTAGCGGGAGGGCCTCGGGGGAATGAGCAGTTCTTC. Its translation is CASSSVLAGGPRGNEQFF.

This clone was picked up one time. CDR3 sequence reads: CASSSPGIGSNQPQHF. For the CDR3, the DNA is TGTGCCAGCAGTTCTCCAGGGATAGGGAGCAATCAGCCCCAGCATTTT. The chain recombines TRBV28 with TRBJ1-5; D might be TRBD1 (5 bases). Germline V gene sequence: CDR1 MDHEN, CDR2 SYDVKM. This CDR3 contains 16 residues. Trimming left V 4 bases short and J 1 base short, with 14 bases between.

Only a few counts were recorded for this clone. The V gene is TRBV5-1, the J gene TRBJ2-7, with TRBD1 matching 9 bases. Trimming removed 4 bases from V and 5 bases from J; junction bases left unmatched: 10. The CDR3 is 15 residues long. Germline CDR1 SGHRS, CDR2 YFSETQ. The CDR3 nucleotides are TGCGCCAGCAGCACTGGAGCACAGGGGGCTAACGAGCAGTACTTC. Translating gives CASSTGAQGANEQYF.

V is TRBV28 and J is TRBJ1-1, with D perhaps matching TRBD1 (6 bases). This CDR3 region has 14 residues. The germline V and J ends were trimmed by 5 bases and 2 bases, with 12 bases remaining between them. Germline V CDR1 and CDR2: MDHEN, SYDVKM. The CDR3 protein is CASSEGGQNTEAFF. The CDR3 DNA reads TGTGCCAGCAGTGAGGGGGGGCAAAACACTGAAGCTTTCTTT.

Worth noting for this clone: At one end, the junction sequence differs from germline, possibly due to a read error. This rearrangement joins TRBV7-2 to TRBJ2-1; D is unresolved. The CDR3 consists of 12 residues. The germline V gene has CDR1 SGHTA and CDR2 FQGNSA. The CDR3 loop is CASSLDYDEQFF. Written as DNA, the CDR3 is TGTGCCAGCAGCTTAGACTACGATGAGCAGTTCTTC.

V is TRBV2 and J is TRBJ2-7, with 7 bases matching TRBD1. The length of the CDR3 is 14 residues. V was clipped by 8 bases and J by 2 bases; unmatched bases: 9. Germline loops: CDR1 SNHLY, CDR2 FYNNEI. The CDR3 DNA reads TGTGCCAGCGCAAACAGGGGCGTGACCTACGAGCAGTACTTC. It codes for CASANRGVTYEQYF.